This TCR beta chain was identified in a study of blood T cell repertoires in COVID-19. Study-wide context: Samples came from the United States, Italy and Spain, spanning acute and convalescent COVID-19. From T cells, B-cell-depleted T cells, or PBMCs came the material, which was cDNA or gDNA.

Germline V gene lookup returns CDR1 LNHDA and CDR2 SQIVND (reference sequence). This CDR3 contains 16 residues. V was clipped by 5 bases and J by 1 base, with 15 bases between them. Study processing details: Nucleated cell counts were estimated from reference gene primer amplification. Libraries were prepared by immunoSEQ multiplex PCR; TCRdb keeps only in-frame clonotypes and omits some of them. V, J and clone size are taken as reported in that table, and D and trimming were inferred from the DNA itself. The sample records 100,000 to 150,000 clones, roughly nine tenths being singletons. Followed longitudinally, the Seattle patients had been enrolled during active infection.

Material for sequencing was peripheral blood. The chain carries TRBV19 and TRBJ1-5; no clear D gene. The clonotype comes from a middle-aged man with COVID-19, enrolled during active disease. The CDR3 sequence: CASSPLRGKSNQPQHF. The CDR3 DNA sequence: TGTGCCAGTAGTCCGCTTCGCGGGAAAAGCAATCAGCCCCAGCATTTT.